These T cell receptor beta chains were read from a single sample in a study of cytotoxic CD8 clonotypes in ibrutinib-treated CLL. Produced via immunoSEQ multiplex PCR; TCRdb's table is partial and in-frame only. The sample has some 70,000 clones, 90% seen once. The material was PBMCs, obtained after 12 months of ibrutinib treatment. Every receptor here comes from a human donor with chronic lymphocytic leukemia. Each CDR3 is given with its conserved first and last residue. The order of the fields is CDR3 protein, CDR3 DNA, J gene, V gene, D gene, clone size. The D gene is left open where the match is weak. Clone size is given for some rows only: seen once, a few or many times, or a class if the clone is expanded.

CDR3 protein: CASTMGADTEAFF
CDR3 DNA: TGTGCCAGTACGATGGGGGCGGACACTGAAGCTTTCTTT
J gene: TRBJ1-1
V gene: TRBV28
D gene: -
clone size: -

CDR3 protein: CASSNRGGENSNQPQHF
CDR3 DNA: TGTGCCAGCAGTAACAGGGGAGGGGAAAATAGCAATCAGCCCCAGCATTTT
J gene: TRBJ1-5
V gene: TRBV27
D gene: TRBD1
clone size: -

CDR3 protein: CASSEDFQTYNEQFF
CDR3 DNA: TGTGCCAGCAGTGAGGACTTTCAGACCTACAATGAGCAGTTCTTC
J gene: TRBJ2-1
V gene: TRBV27
D gene: -
clone size: -

CDR3 protein: CASSWGDRDGNTIYF
CDR3 DNA: TGCGCCAGCAGCTGGGGCGACAGGGATGGAAACACCATATATTTT
J gene: TRBJ1-3
V gene: TRBV5-1
D gene: TRBD1
clone size: -

CDR3 protein: CASSRERGGELFF
CDR3 DNA: TGTGCCAGCAGTAGAGAAAGGGGCGGGGAGCTGTTTTTT
J gene: TRBJ2-2
V gene: TRBV6-4
D gene: -
clone size: -

CDR3 protein: CACGQGLNYGYTF
CDR3 DNA: TGTGCCTGTGGACAGGGCTTAAACTATGGCTACACCTTC
J gene: TRBJ1-2
V gene: TRBV6-5
D gene: TRBD1
clone size: once

CDR3 protein: CAWSVLAGGGSYEQYF
CDR3 DNA: TGTGCCTGGAGTGTACTGGCAGGGGGGGGCTCCTACGAGCAGTACTTC
J gene: TRBJ2-7
V gene: TRBV30
D gene: -
clone size: -

CDR3 protein: CASLATGTSPYEQFF
CDR3 DNA: TGTGCCAGTCTTGCGACCGGGACTAGCCCCTATGAGCAGTTCTTC
J gene: TRBJ2-1
V gene: TRBV19
D gene: TRBD2
clone size: -

CDR3 protein: CASSPAGAPTFAEAFF
CDR3 DNA: TGCGCCAGCAGCCCGGCCGGAGCACCCACTTTCGCTGAAGCTTTCTTT
J gene: TRBJ1-1
V gene: TRBV5-1
D gene: -
clone size: -

CDR3 protein: CASSRKGAGSPNQPQHF
CDR3 DNA: TGTGCCAGCAGCCGAAAGGGCGCAGGCAGCCCCAATCAGCCCCAGCATTTT
J gene: TRBJ1-5
V gene: TRBV4-2
D gene: -
clone size: -

CDR3 protein: CASTAPTGPAYEQYF
CDR3 DNA: TGTGCCAGCACCGCGCCGACAGGACCAGCCTACGAGCAGTACTTC
J gene: TRBJ2-7
V gene: TRBV11-1
D gene: -
clone size: -

CDR3 protein: CASSQELGGTQFF
CDR3 DNA: TGTGCCAGCAGCCAAGAGTTGGGGGGGACGCAGTTCTTC
J gene: TRBJ2-1
V gene: TRBV14
D gene: TRBD2
clone size: -

CDR3 protein: CASSLWALQETQYF
CDR3 DNA: TGTGCCAGCAGCTTATGGGCCCTCCAGGAGACCCAGTACTTC
J gene: TRBJ2-5
V gene: TRBV7-8
D gene: -
clone size: -

CDR3 protein: CASSIGASGQFF
CDR3 DNA: TGTGCCAGTAGTATAGGGGCCTCCGGGCAGTTCTTC
J gene: TRBJ2-1
V gene: TRBV19
D gene: -
clone size: -

CDR3 protein: CASSPVTGTRGGTQYF
CDR3 DNA: TGCGCCAGCAGCCCGGTGACAGGGACAAGGGGTGGAACCCAGTACTTC
J gene: TRBJ2-5
V gene: TRBV5-1
D gene: TRBD1
clone size: -

CDR3 protein: CASRGTASYGYTF
CDR3 DNA: TGTGCCAGCAGGGGAACAGCCTCCTATGGCTACACCTTC
J gene: TRBJ1-2
V gene: TRBV2
D gene: -
clone size: -

CDR3 protein: CASSVGDGVGNTIYF
CDR3 DNA: TGTGCCAGCAGCGTAGGGGACGGGGTAGGAAACACCATATATTTT
J gene: TRBJ1-3
V gene: TRBV9
D gene: -
clone size: -

CDR3 protein: CASSPDNEQFF
CDR3 DNA: TGCGCCAGCAGCCCCGACAATGAGCAGTTCTTC
J gene: TRBJ2-1
V gene: TRBV5-1
D gene: -
clone size: -

CDR3 protein: CASPGTGVNTEAFF
CDR3 DNA: TGTGCCAGCCCCGGGACAGGGGTTAACACTGAAGCTTTCTTT
J gene: TRBJ1-1
V gene: TRBV18
D gene: TRBD1
clone size: -

CDR3 protein: CASSLLSSGHYEQYF
CDR3 DNA: TGTGCCAGCAGTTTGCTGTCTAGCGGGCACTACGAGCAGTACTTC
J gene: TRBJ2-7
V gene: TRBV28
D gene: TRBD2
clone size: -

CDR3 protein: CASRSSTGKNTEAFF
CDR3 DNA: TGTGCCAGCAGATCATCGACAGGGAAAAACACTGAAGCTTTCTTT
J gene: TRBJ1-1
V gene: TRBV13
D gene: TRBD1
clone size: -

CDR3 protein: CASSQGPGPLYEQYF
CDR3 DNA: TGCGCCAGCAGCCAAGGTCCCGGACCCCTCTACGAGCAGTACTTC
J gene: TRBJ2-7
V gene: TRBV4-1
D gene: -
clone size: -

CDR3 protein: CASSSHRDTPEQYF
CDR3 DNA: TGTGCCAGCAGTTCACACCGGGACACCCCCGAGCAGTACTTC
J gene: TRBJ2-7
V gene: TRBV6-5
D gene: -
clone size: -

CDR3 protein: CASSPLDRDTEAFF
CDR3 DNA: TGTGCCAGCAGCCCCCTGGACAGGGACACTGAAGCTTTCTTT
J gene: TRBJ1-1
V gene: TRBV4-2
D gene: TRBD1
clone size: -

CDR3 protein: CAWDRSYEQYF
CDR3 DNA: TGTGCCTGGGACCGCTCCTACGAGCAGTACTTC
J gene: TRBJ2-7
V gene: TRBV30
D gene: -
clone size: -

CDR3 protein: CASSFSVNTEAFF
CDR3 DNA: TGTGCCAGCAGCTTCTCGGTGAACACTGAAGCTTTCTTT
J gene: TRBJ1-1
V gene: TRBV7-2
D gene: -
clone size: -

CDR3 protein: CASSFIDGNTEAFF
CDR3 DNA: TGCGCCAGCAGCTTTATCGACGGGAACACTGAAGCTTTCTTT
J gene: TRBJ1-1
V gene: TRBV5-1
D gene: -
clone size: few

CDR3 protein: CASSLWAAGELFF
CDR3 DNA: TGCGCCAGCAGCCTTTGGGCGGCCGGGGAGCTGTTTTTT
J gene: TRBJ2-2
V gene: TRBV4-1
D gene: -
clone size: once

CDR3 protein: CASSRGPVNTEAFF
CDR3 DNA: TGTGCCAGTAGTAGGGGACCTGTGAACACTGAAGCTTTCTTT
J gene: TRBJ1-1
V gene: TRBV19
D gene: -
clone size: -

CDR3 protein: CASSRTSGAQETQYF
CDR3 DNA: TGTGCCAGCAGTAGGACTAGCGGGGCACAAGAGACCCAGTACTTC
J gene: TRBJ2-5
V gene: TRBV7-2
D gene: TRBD2
clone size: -

CDR3 protein: CASSTPDLTDTQYF
CDR3 DNA: TGTGCCAGTAGTACCCCGGACCTCACAGATACGCAGTATTTT
J gene: TRBJ2-3
V gene: TRBV19
D gene: -
clone size: -

CDR3 protein: CASRRQGDTEAFF
CDR3 DNA: TGTGCCAGCAGAAGACAGGGCGATACTGAAGCTTTCTTT
J gene: TRBJ1-1
V gene: TRBV6-4
D gene: TRBD1
clone size: -

CDR3 protein: CASSSGTGSYEQYF
CDR3 DNA: TGTGCCAGCAGCTCCGGGACAGGCTCCTACGAGCAGTACTTC
J gene: TRBJ2-7
V gene: TRBV5-4
D gene: TRBD1
clone size: -

CDR3 protein: CASSLTRLAGAYNEQFF
CDR3 DNA: TGTGCCAGCAGCTTAACCCGGCTAGCGGGAGCCTACAATGAGCAGTTCTTC
J gene: TRBJ2-1
V gene: TRBV7-3
D gene: TRBD2
clone size: -

CDR3 protein: CASSYRFRGSYEQYF
CDR3 DNA: TGTGCCAGCAGTTACAGATTTAGGGGGAGTTACGAGCAGTACTTC
J gene: TRBJ2-7
V gene: TRBV6-5
D gene: -
clone size: -

CDR3 protein: CASSEGQDYYGYTF
CDR3 DNA: TGCGCCAGCAGCGAGGGACAGGACTACTATGGCTACACCTTC
J gene: TRBJ1-2
V gene: TRBV5-1
D gene: TRBD1
clone size: -

CDR3 protein: CASRLAGGYNEQFF
CDR3 DNA: TGCGCCAGCAGACTAGCGGGAGGCTACAATGAGCAGTTCTTC
J gene: TRBJ2-1
V gene: TRBV5-1
D gene: TRBD2
clone size: once

CDR3 protein: CASSLRGAMNTEAFF
CDR3 DNA: TGTGCCAGCAGCTTACGGGGCGCAATGAACACTGAAGCTTTCTTT
J gene: TRBJ1-1
V gene: TRBV5-6
D gene: -
clone size: -

CDR3 protein: CASSWDGNTGELFF
CDR3 DNA: TGCGCCAGCAGCTGGGACGGGAACACCGGGGAGCTGTTTTTT
J gene: TRBJ2-2
V gene: TRBV5-1
D gene: -
clone size: -

CDR3 protein: CASSGLAGEYNEQFF
CDR3 DNA: TGTGCCAGCAGCGGCTTAGCGGGAGAGTACAATGAGCAGTTCTTC
J gene: TRBJ2-1
V gene: TRBV28
D gene: TRBD2
clone size: once

CDR3 protein: CASSLVATTGLSGNTIYF
CDR3 DNA: TGTGCCAGCAGCTTAGTCGCTACGACAGGACTCTCTGGAAACACCATATATTTT
J gene: TRBJ1-3
V gene: TRBV7-8
D gene: -
clone size: -

CDR3 protein: CASSLTGRSSGRAYEQFF
CDR3 DNA: TGTGCCAGCAGCCTCACCGGCCGGTCTAGCGGGAGGGCCTATGAGCAGTTCTTC
J gene: TRBJ2-1
V gene: TRBV7-2
D gene: TRBD2
clone size: -

CDR3 protein: CASSWGGLDWETQYF
CDR3 DNA: TGTGCCAGCAGCTGGGGGGGACTAGACTGGGAGACCCAGTACTTC
J gene: TRBJ2-5
V gene: TRBV7-9
D gene: TRBD2
clone size: -